The 5 T cell receptor beta chains below come from one sample, sequenced in a study of CD8+ T cells in alopecia areata. Treatment here: oral pan-JAK inhibitor, 5-10 mg twice daily. The authors extracted RNA and reverse transcribed it into cDNA as the sequencing template. This table comes from immunoSEQ multiplex PCR, and its TCRdb copy is limited to in-frame clones, with some not included. This table has about 120,000 clones, approximately 59% appearing once. The specimen was CD8+ T cells sorted from blood, collected at week 4, from a patient treated with tofacitinib. These TCRs come from a human donor with alopecia areata.

This clone has a handful of counts. This chain uses TRBV5-1 with TRBJ1-6; no reliable D call. V was cut by 0 bases and J by 8 bases, with 9 bases left in between. The CDR3 extends over 14 amino acids. Germline V CDR1 and CDR2: SGHRS, YFSETQ. The CDR3: CASSLGLEDSPLHF. The CDR3 DNA is TGCGCCAGCAGCTTGGGGTTGGAAGATTCACCCCTCCACTTT.

The rearrangement joins TRBV29-1 to TRBJ2-7; 11 bases map to TRBD1. Germline values: CDR1 SQVTM, CDR2 ANQGSEA. The CDR3 covers 14 residues. With V trimmed by 0 bases and J by 7 bases, 5 bases remained unmatched. The CDR3 DNA is TGCAGCGTTGAAGATTCGGACAGGGGGCAAGAGCAGTACTTC. As protein: CSVEDSDRGQEQYF.

This chain joins TRBV29-1 and TRBJ2-2; D perhaps matches TRBD1 (6 bases). The CDR3 is 13 amino acids. Germline V gene lookup returns CDR1 SQVTM and CDR2 ANQGSEA. Trimming removed 4 bases at V and 0 bases at J, with 6 bases between. CDR3 nucleotide sequence: TGCAGCGTTGGACAGGCGAACACCGGGGAGCTGTTTTTT. Protein product: CSVGQANTGELFF.

This clone was found a few times. The rearrangement links TRBV13 to TRBJ2-2; no clear D gene. Germline lookup yields CDR1 PRHDT and CDR2 FYEKMQ (reference sequence). The CDR3 is 12 amino acids. V gave up 5 bases and J gave up 6 bases, with 7 bases separating them. The CDR3 is CASSQTPGELFF. CDR3 DNA: TGTGCCAGCAGCCAGACCCCCGGGGAGCTGTTTTTT.

This chain links TRBV23-1 with TRBJ2-6, with a possible D match to TRBD2 (5 bases). TRBV23-1 is an open reading frame whose function is uncertain. Deletions cut 2 bases from V and 2 bases from J, with 10 bases between. The CDR3 runs 16 residues. The CDR3 DNA is TGCGCCAGCAGTCAAGATGCGGGTCCTGGGGCCAACGTCCTGACTTTC. Its protein is CASSQDAGPGANVLTF.